This is a list of T cell receptor beta chains from one sample in a study of blood T cell repertoires in COVID-19. The method was immunoSEQ multiplex PCR; TCRdb's version includes in-frame clones alone and lacks a portion of them. The data show 50,000 or so clones, roughly 77% seen once. Sequenced: peripheral blood. The receptor set was obtained from a human donor with active or convalescent COVID-19. The donor label of this sample is uncertain. The CDR3 runs from the conserved cysteine through the conserved F or W. Each record gives: clone size, V gene, D gene, J gene, CDR3 DNA, CDR3 protein. A D gene is named only where the DNA matches it firmly. The size field is filled for only some rows; it gives once, few, many or a size class.

>NA|TRBV27|NA|TRBJ2-2
TGTGCCAGCAGTCAACCAGGGGGCTGGGGTCTAGCGGGACTCACCGGGGAGCTGTTTTTT
CASSQPGGWGLAGLTGELFF
>NA|TRBV24-1|NA|TRBJ2-1
TGTGCCACCAGTGATTTCGGGATTCCTGGCATCAATGAGCAGTTCTTC
CATSDFGIPGINEQFF
>NA|TRBV5-4|NA|TRBJ1-5
TGTGCCAGCAGCTCGACACCCGATCAGCCCCAGCATTTT
CASSSTPDQPQHF
>once|TRBV4-1|TRBD2|TRBJ2-1
TGCGCCAGCAGCCAAGGCGGGAGCGCGGTGGATGAGCAGTTCTTC
CASSQGGSAVDEQFF
>NA|TRBV7-2|TRBD2|TRBJ2-2
TGTGCCAGCAGCTTAAGGCCTAGCGGGTATAACACCGGGGAGCTGTTTTTT
CASSLRPSGYNTGELFF
>NA|TRBV7-3|TRBD1|TRBJ1-1
TGTGCCAGCAGCATGGACAGGCACACTGAAGCTTTCTTT
CASSMDRHTEAFF
>once|TRBV5-4|TRBD2|TRBJ2-6
TGTGCCAGCAGCCCGGGGACTAGCGGGAGTTCAGGGGCCAACGTCCTGACTTTC
CASSPGTSGSSGANVLTF
>NA|TRBV30|NA|TRBJ2-1
TGTGCCTGGGCAGCAGGGAACTCCTACAATGAGCAGTTCTTC
CAWAAGNSYNEQFF
>NA|TRBV3-1/TRBV3-2|TRBD1|TRBJ1-1
TGTGCCAGCAGCCTCACAGGGGGACTTGAAGCTTTCTTT
CASSLTGGLEAFF
>few|TRBV11-3|NA|TRBJ2-6
TGTGCCAGCAGCTTCCCCCTTACTAGTTCGTACGGGGCCAACGTCCTGACTTTC
CASSFPLTSSYGANVLTF
>NA|TRBV5-6|NA|TRBJ1-3
TGTGCCAGCAGCCCAGATACAGGAAACACCATATATTTT
CASSPDTGNTIYF
>NA|TRBV3-1/TRBV3-2|TRBD2|TRBJ2-7
TGTGCCAGCACCATTGGACTAGCGGGATCCTACGAGCAGTACTTC
CASTIGLAGSYEQYF
>NA|TRBV25-1|NA|TRBJ2-2
TGTGCCAGCACCAAAGGGAGGCAGGGAACCGGGGAGCTGTTTTTT
CASTKGRQGTGELFF
>NA|TRBV7-2|NA|TRBJ1-2
TGTGCCAGCAGCGTGAGCCCTAACTATGGCTACACCTTC
CASSVSPNYGYTF
>NA|TRBV24-1|TRBD1|TRBJ2-5
TGTGCCACCAGTGATTTTGCGGACAGGAGGCGAGAGACCCAGTACTTC
CATSDFADRRRETQYF
>NA|TRBV20-1|TRBD1|TRBJ1-1
TGCAGTGCTAGTCAGGGGGCGCGAGTGGGAACGGCTTTCTTT
CSASQGARVGTAFF
>NA|TRBV19|NA|TRBJ1-2
TGTGCCAGTAGTATAGTGGGAACAGGTGGTTGGAATGGCTACACCTTC
CASSIVGTGGWNGYTF
>NA|TRBV24-1|TRBD1|TRBJ2-2
TGTGCCACCAGTGATTTGCTGACCGGGACAGGGGATGCCGGGGAGCTGTTTTTT
CATSDLLTGTGDAGELFF